The TCR beta chain described here comes from a study of control samples from healthy donors and cancer patients. Generated by immunoSEQ multiplex PCR, the TCRdb table keeps only in-frame clones and is missing some. Here the sample table reports 150,000 to 200,000 clones. This CDR3 contains 14 residues. Germline values: CDR1 LNHDA, CDR2 SQIVND (reference sequence). Deletions cut 3 bases from V and 6 bases from J, with 14 bases between. The clonotype comes from a woman in her twenties or thirties in good health. The chain has TRBV19 and TRBJ1-2; D call uncertain. The sequenced material came from blood. The CDR3, as DNA: TGTGCCAGTAGTATTACCTCCGGACGCCATGGCTACACCTTC. The encoded protein is CASSITSGRHGYTF.